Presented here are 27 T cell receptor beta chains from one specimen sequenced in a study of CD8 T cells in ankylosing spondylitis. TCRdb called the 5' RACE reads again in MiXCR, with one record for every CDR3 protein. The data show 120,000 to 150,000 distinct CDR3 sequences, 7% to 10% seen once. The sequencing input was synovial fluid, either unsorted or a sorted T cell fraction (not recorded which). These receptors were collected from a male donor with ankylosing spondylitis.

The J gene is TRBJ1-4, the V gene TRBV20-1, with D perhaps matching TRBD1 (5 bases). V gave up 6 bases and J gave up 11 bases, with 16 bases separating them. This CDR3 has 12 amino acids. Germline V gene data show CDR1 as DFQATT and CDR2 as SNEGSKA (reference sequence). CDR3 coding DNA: TGCAGTGCCGTGGACACATCGGAGAAACTGTTTTTT. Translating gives CSAVDTSEKLFF.

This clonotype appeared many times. Here the CDR3 reads CASSLSGQGIYGYTF. The CDR3 DNA is TGTGCCAGCAGTTTATCGGGACAGGGTATCTATGGCTACACCTTC. J is TRBJ1-2 and V is TRBV27, with TRBD1 matching over 9 bases. CDR3 length: 15 residues. Germline-derived CDR1 and CDR2 are MNHEY and SMNVEV (reference sequence). Unmatched junction bases numbered 3, after V lost 0 bases and J lost 4 bases.

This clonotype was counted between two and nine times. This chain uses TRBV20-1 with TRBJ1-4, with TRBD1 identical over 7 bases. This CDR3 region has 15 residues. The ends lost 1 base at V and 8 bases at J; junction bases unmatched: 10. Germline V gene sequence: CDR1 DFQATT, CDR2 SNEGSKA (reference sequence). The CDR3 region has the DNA TGCAGTGCTAGAGTTCTAACAGGGGCAGGCGAAAAACTGTTTTTT. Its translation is CSARVLTGAGEKLFF.

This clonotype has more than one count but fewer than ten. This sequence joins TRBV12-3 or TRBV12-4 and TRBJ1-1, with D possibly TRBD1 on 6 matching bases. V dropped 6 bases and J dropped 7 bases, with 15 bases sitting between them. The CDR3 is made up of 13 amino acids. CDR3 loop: CASSPGTPIEAFF. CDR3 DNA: TGTGCCAGCAGCCCCGGGACACCTATTGAAGCTTTCTTT.

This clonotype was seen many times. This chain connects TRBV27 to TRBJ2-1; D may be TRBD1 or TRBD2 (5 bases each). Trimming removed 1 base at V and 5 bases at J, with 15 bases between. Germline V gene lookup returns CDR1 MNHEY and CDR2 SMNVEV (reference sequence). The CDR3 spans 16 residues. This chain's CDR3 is CASSLLPGRRNNEQFF. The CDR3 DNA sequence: TGTGCCAGCAGTTTATTGCCGGGACGGAGAAACAATGAGCAGTTCTTC.

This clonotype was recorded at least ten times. Here the CDR3 reads CASSSGLAGSTDTQYF. In DNA, the CDR3 is TGCGCCAGCAGCTCCGGACTAGCGGGGAGCACAGATACGCAGTATTTT. J is TRBJ2-3 and V is TRBV5-1; 12 bases are shared with TRBD2. The CDR3 length is 16 residues. With 3 bases clipped from V and 0 bases from J, the junction kept 2 bases outside the gene matches. Looked up from germline, CDR1 is SGHRS and CDR2 is YFSETQ.

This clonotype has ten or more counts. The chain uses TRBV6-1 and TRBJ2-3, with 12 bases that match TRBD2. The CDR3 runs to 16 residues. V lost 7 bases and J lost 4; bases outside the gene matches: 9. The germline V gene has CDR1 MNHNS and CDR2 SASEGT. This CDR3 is CASTASGTSGPDTQYF. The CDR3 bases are TGTGCCAGCACGGCATCCGGGACTAGCGGGCCAGATACGCAGTATTTT.

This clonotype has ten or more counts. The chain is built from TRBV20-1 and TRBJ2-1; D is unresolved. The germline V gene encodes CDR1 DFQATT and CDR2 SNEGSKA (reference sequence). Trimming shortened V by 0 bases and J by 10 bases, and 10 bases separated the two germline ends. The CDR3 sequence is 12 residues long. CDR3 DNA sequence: TGCAGTGCTAGAGATATAGGGTCCGAGCAGTTCTTC. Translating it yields CSARDIGSEQFF.

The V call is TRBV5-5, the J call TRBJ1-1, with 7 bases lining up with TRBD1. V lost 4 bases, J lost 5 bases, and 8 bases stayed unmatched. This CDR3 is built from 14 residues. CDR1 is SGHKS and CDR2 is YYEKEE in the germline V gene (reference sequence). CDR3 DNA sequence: TGTGCCAGCAGCAAGGGGACAGCGCGTACTGAAGCTTTCTTT. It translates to CASSKGTARTEAFF. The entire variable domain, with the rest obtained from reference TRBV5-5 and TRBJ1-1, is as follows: DAGVTQSPTHLIKTRGQQVTLRCSPISGHKSVSWYQQVLGQGPQFIFQYYEKEERGRGNFPDRFSARQFPNYSSELNVNALLLGDSALYLCASSKGTARTEAFFGQGTRLTVV.

CDR3 in amino acids: CASSLGRGRQFF. The CDR3 DNA follows: TGTGCCAGCAGCCTCGGGAGGGGACGGCAGTTCTTC. The V call is TRBV4-2, the J call TRBJ2-1; 8 bases are shared with TRBD2. Germline V gene data show CDR1 as LGHNA and CDR2 as YNFKEQ. The CDR3 contains 12 residues. V lost 4 bases, J lost 12 bases, and 5 bases stayed unmatched.

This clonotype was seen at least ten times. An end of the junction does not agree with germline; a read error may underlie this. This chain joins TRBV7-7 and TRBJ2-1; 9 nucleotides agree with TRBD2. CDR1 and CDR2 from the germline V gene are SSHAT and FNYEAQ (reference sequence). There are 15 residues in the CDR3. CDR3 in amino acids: CASSHGTSNYNEQFF. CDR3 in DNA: TGTGCTAGCAGCCACGGGACTAGCAACTACAATGAGCAGTTCTTC.

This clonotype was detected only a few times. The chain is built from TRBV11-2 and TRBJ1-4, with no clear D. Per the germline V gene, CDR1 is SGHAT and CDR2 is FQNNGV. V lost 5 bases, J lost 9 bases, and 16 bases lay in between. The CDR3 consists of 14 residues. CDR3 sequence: CASSAEVRGQKLFF. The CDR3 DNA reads TGTGCCAGCAGCGCAGAAGTAAGAGGCCAAAAACTGTTTTTT.

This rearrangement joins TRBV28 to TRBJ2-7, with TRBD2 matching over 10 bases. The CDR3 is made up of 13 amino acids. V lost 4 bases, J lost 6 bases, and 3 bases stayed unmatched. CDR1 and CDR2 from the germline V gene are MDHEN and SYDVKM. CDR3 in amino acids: CASSSSGRGEQYF. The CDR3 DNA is TGTGCCAGCAGTTCTAGCGGGAGAGGCGAGCAGTACTTC.

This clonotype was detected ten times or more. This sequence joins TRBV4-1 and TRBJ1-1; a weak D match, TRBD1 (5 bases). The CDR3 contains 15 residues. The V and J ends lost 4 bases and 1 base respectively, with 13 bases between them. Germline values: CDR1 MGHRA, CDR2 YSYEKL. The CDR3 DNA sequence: TGCGCCAGCAGCCCCCTTAAGCAGGGGAACACTGAAGCTTTCTTT. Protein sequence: CASSPLKQGNTEAFF.

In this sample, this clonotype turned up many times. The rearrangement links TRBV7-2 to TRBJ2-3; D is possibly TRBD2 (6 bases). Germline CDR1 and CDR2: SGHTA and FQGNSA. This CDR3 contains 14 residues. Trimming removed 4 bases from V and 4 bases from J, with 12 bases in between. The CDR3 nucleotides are TGTGCCAGCAGCTGGGGAGGCCCCCCAGATACGCAGTATTTT. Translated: CASSWGGPPDTQYF.

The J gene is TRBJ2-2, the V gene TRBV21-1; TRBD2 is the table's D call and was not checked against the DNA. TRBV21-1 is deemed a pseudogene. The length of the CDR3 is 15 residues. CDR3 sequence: CASSEPSGSGGELFF. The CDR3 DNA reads TGTGCCAGCAGCGAGCCTAGCGGGAGTGGCGGGGAGCTGTTTTTT.

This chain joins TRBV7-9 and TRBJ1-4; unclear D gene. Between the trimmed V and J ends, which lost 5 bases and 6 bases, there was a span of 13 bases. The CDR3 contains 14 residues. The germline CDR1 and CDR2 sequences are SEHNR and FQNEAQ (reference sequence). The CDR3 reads CASSLLLGDEKLFF. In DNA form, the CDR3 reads TGTGCCAGCAGCCTCCTCTTGGGAGATGAAAAACTGTTTTTT.

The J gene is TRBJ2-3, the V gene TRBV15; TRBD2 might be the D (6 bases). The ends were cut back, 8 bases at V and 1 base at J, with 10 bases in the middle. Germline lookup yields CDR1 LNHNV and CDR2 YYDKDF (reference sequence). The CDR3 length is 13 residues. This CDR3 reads CATAGGGTDTQYF. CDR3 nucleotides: TGTGCCACCGCCGGCGGGGGCACAGATACGCAGTATTTT.

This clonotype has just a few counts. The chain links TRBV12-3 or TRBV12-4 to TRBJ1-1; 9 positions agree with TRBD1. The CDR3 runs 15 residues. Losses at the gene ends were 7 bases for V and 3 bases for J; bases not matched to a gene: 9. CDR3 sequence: CASKRTGALDTEAFF. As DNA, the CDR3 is TGTGCCAGCAAGAGGACAGGGGCATTGGACACTGAAGCTTTCTTT.

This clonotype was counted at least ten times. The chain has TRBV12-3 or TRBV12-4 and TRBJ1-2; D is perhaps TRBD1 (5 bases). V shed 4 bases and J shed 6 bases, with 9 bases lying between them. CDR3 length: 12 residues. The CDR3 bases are TGTGCCAGCAGTTGGGGGGGGAATGGCTACACCTTC. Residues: CASSWGGNGYTF.

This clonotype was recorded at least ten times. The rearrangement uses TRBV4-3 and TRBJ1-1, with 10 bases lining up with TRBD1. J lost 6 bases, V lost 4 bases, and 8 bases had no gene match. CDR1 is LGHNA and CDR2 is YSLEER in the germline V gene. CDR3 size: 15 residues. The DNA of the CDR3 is TGCGCCAGCAGCCGAGCCGGGACAGGGGTCCCTGAAGCTTTCTTT. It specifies CASSRAGTGVPEAFF.

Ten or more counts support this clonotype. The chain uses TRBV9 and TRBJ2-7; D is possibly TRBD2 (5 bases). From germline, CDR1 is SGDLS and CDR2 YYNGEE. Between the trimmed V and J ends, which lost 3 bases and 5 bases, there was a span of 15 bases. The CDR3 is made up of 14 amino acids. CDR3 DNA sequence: TGTGCCAGCAGCGACCCGAGAGGGTCCCACGAGCAGTACTTC. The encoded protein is CASSDPRGSHEQYF. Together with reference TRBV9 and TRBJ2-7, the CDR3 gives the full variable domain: DSGVTQTPKHLITATGQRVTLRCSPRSGDLSVYWYQQSLDQGLQFLIQYYNGEERAKGNILERFSAQQFPDLHSELNLSSLELGDSALYFCASSDPRGSHEQYFGPGTRLTVT.

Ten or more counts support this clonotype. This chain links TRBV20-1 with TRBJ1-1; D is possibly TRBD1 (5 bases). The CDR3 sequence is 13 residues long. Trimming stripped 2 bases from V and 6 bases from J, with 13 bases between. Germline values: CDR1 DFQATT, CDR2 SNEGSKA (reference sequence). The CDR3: CSARYGRGAEAFF. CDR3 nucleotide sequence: TGCAGTGCTAGATACGGGCGGGGGGCTGAAGCTTTCTTT.

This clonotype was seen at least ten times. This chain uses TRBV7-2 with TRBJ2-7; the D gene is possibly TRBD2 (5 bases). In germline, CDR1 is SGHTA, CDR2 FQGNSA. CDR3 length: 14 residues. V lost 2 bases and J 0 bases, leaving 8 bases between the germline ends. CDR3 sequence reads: CASSLILASYEQYF. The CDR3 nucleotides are TGTGCCAGCAGCTTAATTCTAGCCTCCTACGAGCAGTACTTC.

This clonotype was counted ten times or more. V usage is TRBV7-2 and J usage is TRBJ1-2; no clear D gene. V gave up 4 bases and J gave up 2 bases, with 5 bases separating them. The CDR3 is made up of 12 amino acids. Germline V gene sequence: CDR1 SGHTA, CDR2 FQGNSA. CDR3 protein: CASSSRNYGYTF. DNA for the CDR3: TGTGCCAGCAGCTCCAGGAACTATGGCTACACCTTC. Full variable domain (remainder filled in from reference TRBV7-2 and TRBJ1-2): GAGVSQSPSNKVTEKGKDVELRCDPISGHTALYWYRQSLGQGLEFLIYFQGNSAPDKSGLPSDRFSAERTGGSVSTLTIQRTQQEDSAVYLCASSSRNYGYTFGSGTRLTVV.

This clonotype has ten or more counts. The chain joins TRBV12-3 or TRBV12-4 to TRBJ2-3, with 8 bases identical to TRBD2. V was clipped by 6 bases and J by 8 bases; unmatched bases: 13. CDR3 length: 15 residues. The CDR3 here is CASRSAGGSLGTQYF. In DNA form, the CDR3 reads TGTGCCAGCAGATCGGCGGGAGGTAGTCTGGGTACGCAGTATTTT.

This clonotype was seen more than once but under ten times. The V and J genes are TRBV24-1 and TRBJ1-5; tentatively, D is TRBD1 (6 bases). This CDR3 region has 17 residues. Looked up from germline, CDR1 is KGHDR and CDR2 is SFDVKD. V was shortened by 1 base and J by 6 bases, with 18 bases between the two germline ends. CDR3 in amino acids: CATSDFRSGARRQPQHF. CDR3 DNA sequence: TGTGCCACCAGTGATTTCCGGTCGGGGGCCAGACGTCAGCCCCAGCATTTT.